These 11 T cell receptor beta chains came from one sample sequenced in a study of blood T cell repertoires in COVID-19. The assay was immunoSEQ multiplex PCR, and TCRdb's table has in-frame clones only and misses some. Seen here are about 68,000 clones, 91% observed once, and the top ten hold approximately 4.8%. Sequencing used peripheral blood. These receptors originate from a woman in her sixties or seventies with active COVID-19.

This chain links TRBV3-1 (or the pseudogene TRBV3-2) with TRBJ2-7; D might be TRBD1 (5 bases). The CDR3 is 17 residues long. The germline V and J ends were trimmed by 4 bases and 6 bases, with 25 bases remaining between them. CDR1 and CDR2 (germline): LGHDT, YNNKEL (reference sequence). DNA of the CDR3: TGTGCCAGCAGCCCCCCAGGTGGGGCGGTCCAGGTTTCCGAGCAGTACTTC. Residues: CASSPPGGAVQVSEQYF.

This chain links TRBV10-2 with TRBJ2-5; TRBD2 matches 10 bases. The CDR3 is 14 amino acids. With V trimmed by 6 bases and J by 5 bases, 6 bases remained unmatched. From germline, CDR1 is WSHSY and CDR2 SAAADI. In nucleotides, the CDR3 is TGCGCCAGCAGCGAAGCGGGAGGGTCGGAGACCCAGTACTTC. Protein: CASSEAGGSETQYF.

This clone showed up just once. V is TRBV6-5 and J is TRBJ2-3, with TRBD1 identical over 7 bases. V lost 6 bases, J lost 4 bases, and 4 bases stayed unmatched. Germline V gene lookup returns CDR1 MNHEY and CDR2 SVGAGI. This CDR3 has 13 amino acids. Here the CDR3 reads CASRVGGADTQYF. CDR3 sequence (DNA): TGTGCCAGCAGGGTAGGGGGCGCAGATACGCAGTATTTT.

The rearrangement uses TRBV28 and TRBJ2-7; 8 nucleotides line up with TRBD1. V lost 6 bases and J lost 4; bases outside the gene matches: 8. CDR3 length equals 14 residues. The germline V gene has CDR1 MDHEN and CDR2 SYDVKM. The CDR3 protein is CASRTTGAMYEQYF. In DNA form, the CDR3 reads TGTGCCAGCAGAACGACAGGGGCAATGTACGAGCAGTACTTC.

The genes are TRBV21-1 and TRBJ2-1; no DNA check was done on the table's D call, TRBD2. TRBV21-1 is termed a pseudogene. The CDR3 length is 22 residues. The CDR3 spells CASRRDNHGLAALRSSYNEQFF. In DNA, the CDR3 is TGTGCCAGCCGACGGGACAACCACGGACTAGCGGCCCTTAGGAGCTCCTACAATGAGCAGTTCTTC.

In this sample, this clone turned up once. CDR3 sequence: CASSPRQANTEAFF. The CDR3 region has the DNA TGTGCCAGCTCACCAAGGCAGGCGAACACTGAAGCTTTCTTT. The chain combines TRBV18 with TRBJ1-1; D gene unclear. CDR1 is KGHSH and CDR2 is LQKENI in the germline V gene. V was cut by 2 bases and J by 1 base, with 8 bases left in between. The CDR3 is 14 amino acids.

The chain couples TRBV5-1 to TRBJ2-7, with D maybe TRBD2 (6 bases). Germline CDR1 and CDR2: SGHRS and YFSETQ. The CDR3 contains 14 residues. V lost 4 bases to trimming and J lost 2 bases, with 13 bases between them. The DNA for the CDR3 is TGCGCCAGCAGCCCTAGGGGCGGGGCCTACGAGCAGTACTTC. This gives the protein CASSPRGGAYEQYF.

This clone was recorded once. This sequence joins TRBV6-5 and TRBJ2-1, with 8 bases aligning to TRBD2. V lost 2 bases, J lost 0 bases, and 3 bases stayed unmatched. Germline CDR1 MNHEY, CDR2 SVGAGI. The length of the CDR3 is 16 residues. The DNA for the CDR3 is TGTGCCAGCAGTTACACGGGAGGGAGCTCCTACAATGAGCAGTTCTTC. It translates to CASSYTGGSSYNEQFF.

This clone was seen a single time. The chain recombines TRBV10-1 with TRBJ2-7; D is unresolved. From germline, CDR1 is WNHNN and CDR2 SYGVQD (reference sequence). Trimming pared 3 bases from V and 7 bases from J, leaving 7 bases between. This CDR3 is 11 amino acids long. This CDR3 is CASSESSEQYF. The CDR3 nucleotides are TGCGCCAGCAGTGAATCCTCGGAGCAGTACTTC.

The chain combines TRBV7-9 with TRBJ1-5; a possible D gene is TRBD1 (5 bases). Germline V CDR1 and CDR2: SEHNR, FQNEAQ (reference sequence). Trimming left V 5 bases short and J 0 bases short, with 20 bases between. The length of the CDR3 is 18 residues. The CDR3 DNA is TGTGCCAGCAGCCCCCGCTTTAAGGGGAATTATAGCAATCAGCCCCAGCATTTT. Encoded protein: CASSPRFKGNYSNQPQHF. The full variable domain, in which reference TRBV7-9 and TRBJ1-5 provide the parts outside the CDR3, is DTGVSQNPRHKITKRGQNVTFRCDPISEHNRLYWYRQTLGQGPEFLTYFQNEAQLEKSRLLSDRFSAERPKGSFSTLEIQRTEQGDSAMYLCASSPRFKGNYSNQPQHFGDGTRLSIL.

This sequence joins TRBV6-5 and TRBJ1-2; 10 bases map to TRBD1. The V gene end was trimmed by 6 bases and the J gene end by 3 bases; junction bases not matched to a gene: 7. The germline gives CDR1 MNHEY, CDR2 SVGAGI. The CDR3 is 15 amino acids. In DNA form, the CDR3 reads TGTGCCAGCAGCCAAAGGGGGACAGGGGACTATGGCTACACCTTC. This sequence encodes CASSQRGTGDYGYTF.